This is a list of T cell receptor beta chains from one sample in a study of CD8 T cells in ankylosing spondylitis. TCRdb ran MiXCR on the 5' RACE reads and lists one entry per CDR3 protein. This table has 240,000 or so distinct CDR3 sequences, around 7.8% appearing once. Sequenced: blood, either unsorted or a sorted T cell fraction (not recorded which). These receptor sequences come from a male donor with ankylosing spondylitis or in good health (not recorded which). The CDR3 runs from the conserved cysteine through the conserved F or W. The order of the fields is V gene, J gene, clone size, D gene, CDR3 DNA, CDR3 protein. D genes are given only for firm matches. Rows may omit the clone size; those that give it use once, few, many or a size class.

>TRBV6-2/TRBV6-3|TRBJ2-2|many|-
TGTGCCAGCAGTTTGGGCGGGACAAGAACCGGGGAGCTGTTTTTT
CASSLGGTRTGELFF
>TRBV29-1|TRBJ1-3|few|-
TGCAGCGTGGAAGAGGGGGGCTCTGGAAACACCATATATTTT
CSVEEGGSGNTIYF
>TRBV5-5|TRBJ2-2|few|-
TGTGCCAGCAGCTTTTTAGGGACACTGAACACCGGGGAGCTGTTTTTT
CASSFLGTLNTGELFF
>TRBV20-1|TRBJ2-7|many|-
TGCAGTGCTAGCGAGGGCCCCTACGAGCAGTACTTC
CSASEGPYEQYF
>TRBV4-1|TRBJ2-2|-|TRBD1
TGCGCCAGCAGCCCCCTTGGGCAGGGGGTAAACACCGGGGAGCTGTTTTTT
CASSPLGQGVNTGELFF
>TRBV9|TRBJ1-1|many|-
TGTGCCAGCAGCGCGGGGGGTTACACTGAAGCTTTCTTT
CASSAGGYTEAFF
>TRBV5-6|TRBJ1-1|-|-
TGTGCCAGCAGCTCTCGACAGACCCTGAACACTGAAGCTTTCTTT
CASSSRQTLNTEAFF
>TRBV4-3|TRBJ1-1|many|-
TGCGCCAGCAGCCAAGGTCGCCAGGGGCGGACTGAAGCTTTCTTT
CASSQGRQGRTEAFF
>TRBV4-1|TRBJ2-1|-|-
TGCGCCAGCAGCCCAGCAGGGAAGGCCTACAATGAGCAGTTCTTC
CASSPAGKAYNEQFF
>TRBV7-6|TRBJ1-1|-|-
TGTGCCAGCAGCCCGAACTCGATGGGCACTGAAGCTTTCTTT
CASSPNSMGTEAFF